A selection of T cell receptor beta chains follows, all from one sample in a study of beta chain features in type 1 diabetes. This table comes from immunoSEQ multiplex PCR, and its TCRdb copy is limited to in-frame clones, with some not included. The sample contains 310,000 or so clones, around 9.3% of which appear only once. Sequenced: central memory CD4+ T cells from blood. The receptors were gathered from a man aged 25-45 years with type 1 diabetes. The CDR3 runs from the conserved cysteine through the conserved F or W. The D gene is left open where the match is weak. Clone size appears in some rows only: once, few, many, or a class for an expanded clone.

J	D	length	V	size	DNA	CDR3
TRBJ1-4	NA	15	TRBV7-9	NA	TGTGCCAGCAGCTTTGAGGGCTTATCTAATGAAAAACTGTTTTTT	CASSFEGLSNEKLFF
TRBJ1-1	NA	13	TRBV7-2	few	TGTGCCAGCAGCCCGACAAGGGACACTGAAGCTTTCTTT	CASSPTRDTEAFF
TRBJ2-7	NA	14	TRBV6-5	NA	TGTGCCAGCAGTTACAACAGATTTGGTCACGAGCAGTACTTC	CASSYNRFGHEQYF
TRBJ1-5	TRBD1	13	TRBV30	few	TGTGCCTGGAACAGGGGGCCCAATCAGCCCCAGCATTTT	CAWNRGPNQPQHF
TRBJ2-2	TRBD2	16	TRBV11-2	few	TGTGCCAGCAGCTCCGAAGCCGCGGGGGGCCTTGGGGAGCTGTTTTTT	CASSSEAAGGLGELFF
TRBJ1-2	NA	13	TRBV14	NA	TGTGCCAGCAGTTTCGTCAAGGGCTATGGCTACACCTTC	CASSFVKGYGYTF
TRBJ2-1	TRBD2	13	TRBV5-1	NA	TGCGCCAGTACAAACCACGGGGGGAATGAGCAGTTCTTC	CASTNHGGNEQFF
TRBJ2-5	NA	14	TRBV5-1	NA	TGCGCCAGCAGCCAACGGACCGGGGGAGAGACCCAGTACTTC	CASSQRTGGETQYF
TRBJ2-5	NA	14	TRBV6-1	few	TGTGCCAGCAGTGTGCACAGGGACGGAGAGACCCAGTACTTC	CASSVHRDGETQYF
TRBJ2-3	NA	16	TRBV27	NA	TGTGCCAGCAGTAACGGACGGACAAGAAGCACAGATACGCAGTATTTT	CASSNGRTRSTDTQYF
TRBJ2-7	TRBD2	16	TRBV7-2	few	TGTGCCAGCAGCCCCCTGGGACTAGCGGGACTCTACGAGCAGTACTTC	CASSPLGLAGLYEQYF
TRBJ2-7	NA	14	TRBV6-1	NA	TGTGCCAGCAGTTATCGGAGGGGGCTTTACGAGCAGTACTTC	CASSYRRGLYEQYF
TRBJ2-1	TRBD1	16	TRBV4-1	few	TGCGCCAGCAGCCAAGATCCTCGACAGGGAATCAATGAGCAGTTCTTC	CASSQDPRQGINEQFF
TRBJ2-7	NA	14	TRBV12-5	few	TGTGCTAGTGGTCACCCGGAGCAGGGGAGGTTGCAGTACTTC	CASGHPEQGRLQYF
TRBJ1-6	TRBD1	14	TRBV5-1	NA	TGCGCCAGCAGCTGGGACAGCCCTAAGTCACCCCTCCACTTT	CASSWDSPKSPLHF
TRBJ2-5	NA	13	TRBV7-2	few	TGTGCCAGCAGCTTTGGCGGGCAGGAGACCCAGTACTTC	CASSFGGQETQYF
TRBJ1-1	NA	15	TRBV4-3	many	TGCGCCAGCACCAACAAGAAGGCCTCGAACACTGAAGCTTTCTTT	CASTNKKASNTEAFF
TRBJ2-3	NA	15	TRBV19	few	TGTGCCAGTAGCCCACCGAGGTCTCGTGGGGATACGCAGTATTTT	CASSPPRSRGDTQYF
TRBJ2-2	NA	18	TRBV15	NA	TGTGCCACCAGCAGAGAGATTGTGGGGGCAGGGAACACCGGGGAGCTGTTTTTT	CATSREIVGAGNTGELFF
TRBJ1-1	NA	14	TRBV27	NA	TGTGCCAGCAGTCCCCAAGGACCCGGCACTGAAGCTTTCTTT	CASSPQGPGTEAFF
TRBJ2-7	NA	14	TRBV18	NA	TGTGCCAGCTCACCACCGGGGGGGCCGGGCGAGCAGTACTTC	CASSPPGGPGEQYF
TRBJ2-1	NA	14	TRBV5-6	NA	TGTGCCAGCAGCTTGGCAGGGGCGGAGAATGAGCAGTTCTTC	CASSLAGAENEQFF
TRBJ2-5	TRBD2	20	TRBV9	few	TGTGCCAGCAGCGTAGGGCCGTCGGGAAGCGGGGGAGCGTACCAAGAGACCCAGTACTTC	CASSVGPSGSGGAYQETQYF
TRBJ1-1	NA	16	TRBV18	few	TGTGCCAGCTCACCACCGAGTAGGGGGATGAACACTGAAGCTTTCTTT	CASSPPSRGMNTEAFF
TRBJ2-2	NA	16	TRBV5-1	once	TGCGCCAGCAGCCTTGGAGGGCAGATGAACACCGGGGAGCTGTTTTTT	CASSLGGQMNTGELFF
TRBJ2-7	NA	16	TRBV19	NA	TGTGCCAGTTTCGGGGGATTGACAGGGTACTACTACGAGCAGTACTTC	CASFGGLTGYYYEQYF
TRBJ2-5	NA	12	TRBV11-2	few	TGTGCCAGCAGCTCATCACGGGAGACCCAGTACTTC	CASSSSRETQYF
TRBJ2-7	TRBD1	13	TRBV5-1	few	TGCGCCAGCAGTGCGGGACAGGGTTACGAGCAGTACTTC	CASSAGQGYEQYF
TRBJ1-2	NA	11	TRBV6-1	NA	TGTGCCAGCACAGAAGAGTATGGCTACACCTTC	CASTEEYGYTF